This TCR beta chain was identified during a study of T cells in tuberculosis. Sequenced by immunoSEQ multiplex PCR; TCRdb stores in-frame clones only, minus some. The data contain tens of thousands of clones, roughly 87% of them singletons. The sample's time point: new active TB diagnosis, blood taken before or within 7 days of starting treatment. V shed 11 bases and J shed 6 bases, with 8 bases lying between them. CDR1 WNHNN and CDR2 SYGVQD come from the germline V gene (reference sequence). The CDR3 has 9 amino acids. The source was PBMCs, collected at tuberculosis diagnosis. The chain joins TRBV10-1 to TRBJ2-7, with unresolved D. The source is an adult with tuberculosis. CDR3 DNA: TGCGCCCCCCTATCCGAGCAGTACTTC. Encoded protein: CAPLSEQYF.